The 17 T cell receptor beta chains given below trace back to one sample, sequenced in a study of radiotherapy plus CTLA-4 blockade in lung cancer. Generated by immunoSEQ multiplex PCR, the TCRdb table keeps only in-frame clones and is missing some. Seen here are tens of thousands of clones, approximately 84% observed once, and the top ten hold around 4.9%. Sequenced material: peripheral blood, taken from a patient treated with radiotherapy plus ipilimumab. Source of these receptors: a human donor with non-small cell lung cancer whose response to radiotherapy plus ipilimumab could not be evaluated.

The chain combines TRBV5-4 with TRBJ1-2; 10 nucleotides agree with TRBD1. Germline lookup yields CDR1 SGHNT and CDR2 YYREEE (reference sequence). This CDR3 is 14 amino acids long. Trimming cost V 4 bases and J 6 bases; bases outside gene matches: 6. CDR3 coding DNA: TGTGCCAGCAGCACAGACAGGGGGCTGGATGGCTACACCTTC. This gives the protein CASSTDRGLDGYTF.

The chain carries TRBV7-2 and TRBJ2-7; TRBD2 agrees at 7 bases. Germline CDR1 and CDR2: SGHTA and FQGNSA. The CDR3 length is 14 residues. J gave up 2 bases and V 1 base, and 2 bases lay outside the gene matches. CDR3 protein: CASSLGGGTYEQYF. Here the CDR3 DNA reads TGTGCCAGCAGCTTAGGGGGGGGAACCTACGAGCAGTACTTC.

This clone was seen a few times. The chain uses TRBV5-1 and TRBJ1-5; 9 bases map to TRBD1. V shed 4 bases, J shed 5 bases, and the junction held 4 bases outside the gene matches. The CDR3 has 14 residues. Germline values: CDR1 SGHRS, CDR2 YFSETQ. As DNA, the CDR3 is TGCGCCAGCAGCCAGGGACAGGGAGATCAGCCCCAGCATTTT. Its protein is CASSQGQGDQPQHF.

V is TRBV10-3 and J is TRBJ1-1; D perhaps matches TRBD1 (5 bases). The germline V gene has CDR1 ENHRY and CDR2 SYGVKD. There are 13 residues in the CDR3. V was clipped by 5 bases and J by 2 bases, with 9 bases between them. CDR3 protein: CAISRTTNTEAFF. The CDR3 DNA reads TGTGCCATCAGTCGGACAACCAACACTGAAGCTTTCTTT.

The chain recombines TRBV5-4 with TRBJ2-7; TRBD2 matches at 7 bases. Trimming took 4 bases from V and 4 from J; bases not matched to a gene: 8. Germline-derived CDR1 and CDR2 are SGHNT and YYREEE (reference sequence). This CDR3 comprises 14 residues. The CDR3 here is CASSVEGGAYEQYF. CDR3 coding DNA: TGTGCCAGCAGCGTGGAGGGAGGGGCGTACGAGCAGTACTTC.

The chain carries TRBV19 and TRBJ2-1; D is ambiguous. This CDR3 has 15 amino acids. Trimming stripped 1 base from V and 0 bases from J, with 7 bases between. Germline assignment: CDR1 LNHDA and CDR2 SQIVND (reference sequence). The CDR3 loop is CASSIVWSSYNEQFF. CDR3 sequence (DNA): TGTGCCAGTAGTATAGTCTGGAGCTCCTACAATGAGCAGTTCTTC.

The chain has TRBV2 and TRBJ1-1, with a tentative D call TRBD1 (6 bases). The ends were cut back, 8 bases at V and 7 bases at J, with 20 bases in the middle. This CDR3 spans 14 amino acids. Germline loops: CDR1 SNHLY, CDR2 FYNNEI. CDR3 in DNA: TGTGCCAGCCGGTATCTACAGGGAGAAGGTGAAGCTTTCTTT. Its translation: CASRYLQGEGEAFF.

The CDR3 protein is CASSLDVLGTDNQPQHF. The CDR3 bases are TGCGCCAGCAGCTTGGATGTGTTGGGGACAGACAATCAGCCCCAGCATTTT. J is TRBJ1-5 and V is TRBV5-1; 7 nucleotides line up with TRBD1. Germline V gene lookup returns CDR1 SGHRS and CDR2 YFSETQ. The J segment lost 3 bases and the V segment lost 0 bases, leaving 9 bases of the junction unmatched. This CDR3 has 17 residues.

The chain links TRBV7-2 to TRBJ1-2; D remains unclear. From germline, CDR1 is SGHTA and CDR2 FQGNSA. The CDR3 is 15 amino acids. The V and J ends lost 2 bases and 8 bases respectively, with 18 bases between them. This CDR3 is CASSLLNGNRGGYTF. CDR3 DNA sequence: TGTGCCAGCAGCTTATTAAACGGGAACAGAGGCGGCTACACCTTC.

The chain couples TRBV20-1 to TRBJ2-7; D gene uncertain. Trimming removed 4 bases from V and 6 bases from J, with 10 bases in between. The CDR3 has 11 residues. Germline V lookup: CDR1 DFQATT, CDR2 SNEGSKA (reference sequence). CDR3 DNA: TGCAGTGCTATCGAGACACGCGAGCAGTACTTC. Protein: CSAIETREQYF.

J is TRBJ2-5 and V is TRBV18; TRBD1 agrees at 10 bases. J gave up 11 bases and V 6 bases, and 15 bases lay outside the gene matches. The V gene's germline CDR1 is KGHSH and CDR2 LQKENI. The CDR3 is made up of 15 amino acids. CDR3 region: CASSSEAGQGSGQYF. The CDR3 DNA reads as TGTGCCAGCTCGTCCGAAGCGGGACAGGGGTCCGGGCAGTACTTC.

This chain connects TRBV19 to TRBJ1-5; maybe TRBD1 (5 bases). Looked up from germline, CDR1 is LNHDA and CDR2 is SQIVND (reference sequence). The CDR3 loop spans 15 amino acids. V lost 4 bases to trimming and J lost 1 base, with 11 bases between them. This chain's CDR3 is CASSSRRGSNQPQHF. CDR3 nucleotide sequence: TGTGCCAGTAGTAGTCGTAGGGGAAGCAATCAGCCCCAGCATTTT.

This sequence joins TRBV7-9 and TRBJ1-4, with D maybe TRBD1 (5 bases). The germline V gene has CDR1 SEHNR and CDR2 FQNEAQ (reference sequence). This CDR3 has 14 amino acids. Trimming took 5 bases from V and 7 from J, leaving 14 bases between them. CDR3 nucleotide sequence: TGTGCCAGCAGCCCCATGGGGGGGGGTGAAAAACTGTTTTTT. Protein: CASSPMGGGEKLFF.

As DNA, the CDR3 is TGTGCCAGCAGCGCCTCGGGACAGGGACCCTACGAGCAGTACTTC. This codes for CASSASGQGPYEQYF. The rearrangement joins TRBV9 to TRBJ2-7; 9 nucleotides line up with TRBD1. The V gene end was trimmed by 3 bases and the J gene end by 2 bases; junction bases not matched to a gene: 6. CDR1 SGDLS and CDR2 YYNGEE come from the germline V gene. This CDR3 has 15 amino acids.

This clone was seen more than once but under ten times. The chain recombines TRBV9 with TRBJ2-1, with 7 nucleotides matching TRBD2. This CDR3 is built from 15 residues. J was trimmed by 0 bases and V by 3 bases; bases with no gene match: 3. Germline loops: CDR1 SGDLS, CDR2 YYNGEE. As DNA, the CDR3 is TGTGCCAGCAGCGGCGGGGGTTACTCCTACAATGAGCAGTTCTTC. It is translated as CASSGGGYSYNEQFF.

The chain carries TRBV9 and TRBJ1-1, with unresolved D. Germline CDR1 SGDLS, CDR2 YYNGEE. This CDR3 has 16 amino acids. The V end lost 0 bases, the J end lost 2 bases, and 14 bases lay between the germline ends. This chain's CDR3 is CASSVGPDLRNTEAFF. The CDR3, as DNA: TGTGCCAGCAGCGTAGGTCCCGATTTGCGCAACACTGAAGCTTTCTTT.

This clone was seen a single time. The chain has TRBV7-3 and TRBJ2-3; 11 bases are a match to TRBD2. CDR1 and CDR2 from the germline V gene are SGHTA and FQGTGA. J gave up 3 bases and V 5 bases, and 4 bases lay outside the gene matches. This CDR3 is built from 15 residues. The CDR3 is CASSPPSGRTDTQYF. Here the CDR3 DNA reads TGTGCCAGCAGCCCACCTAGCGGGAGGACAGATACGCAGTATTTT.